The T cell receptor beta chain described here comes from a study of blood T cell repertoires in COVID-19. Some clones are missing from TCRdb's copy, which holds only in-frame ones; the method was immunoSEQ multiplex PCR. The sample consists of 140,000 or so clones, about three quarters of them appearing once. CDR1 MNHEY and CDR2 SVGEGT come from the germline V gene. Trimming left V 0 bases short and J 3 bases short, with 20 bases between. The CDR3 is 18 residues long. The chain is built from TRBV6-2 or TRBV6-3 and TRBJ1-1; the D gene is possibly TRBD1 (5 bases). Material for sequencing was peripheral blood. The TCR originated in a man aged 50-59 years with acute or convalescent COVID-19. CDR3 in DNA: TGTGCCAGCAGTTACTCCGCCGACAGATTGGCCCTTGACACTGAAGCTTTCTTT. This sequence encodes CASSYSADRLALDTEAFF.